These 15 T cell receptor beta chains were all obtained from the same sample, sequenced in a study of T cell responses to AZD1222 COVID-19 vaccine. The repertoire was sequenced with immunoSEQ multiplex PCR; TCRdb's copy has only in-frame clones and lacks some. In the table there are 75,000 to 95,000 clones, 70% to 90% of which are singletons. Sequenced material: peripheral blood, taken on day 0 of AZD1222 vaccination. All receptors derive from an adult in good health.

The sample holds a few counts of this clone. The chain combines TRBV6-1 with TRBJ1-5; 8 nucleotides align to TRBD1. The CDR3 is 19 residues long. CDR1 and CDR2 (germline): MNHNS, SASEGT. J gave up 7 bases and V 2 bases, and 19 bases lay outside the gene matches. The CDR3 reads CASSERHRGSLTLSQPQHF. For the CDR3, the DNA is TGTGCCAGCAGTGAACGACACAGGGGGTCCTTAACCCTTAGCCAGCCCCAGCATTTT.

The CDR3 loop is CASSESAGNEAFF. In nucleotides, the CDR3 is TGCGCCAGCAGTGAGTCGGCGGGCAATGAAGCTTTCTTT. The rearrangement uses TRBV10-2 and TRBJ1-1; D unresolved. This CDR3 spans 13 amino acids. Germline V CDR1 and CDR2: WSHSY, SAAADI. The ends were cut back, 0 bases at V and 7 bases at J, with 9 bases in the middle.

The rearrangement uses TRBV19 and TRBJ2-6; 9 nucleotides align to TRBD1. Losses at the gene ends were 7 bases for V and 1 base for J; bases not matched to a gene: 8. The CDR3 length is 17 residues. Germline V gene lookup returns CDR1 LNHDA and CDR2 SQIVND (reference sequence). DNA of the CDR3: TGTGCCAGTATCCACCGGGACAGGGTTTCTGGGGCCAACGTCCTGACTTTC. It encodes CASIHRDRVSGANVLTF.

This chain connects TRBV1 to TRBJ2-5; the table assigns TRBD2, which was not confirmed against the DNA. TRBV1 is deemed a pseudogene. This CDR3 is 22 amino acids long. This chain's CDR3 is CTSSQRPPGLAGGRSIKETQYF. CDR3 DNA: TGCACCAGCAGCCAACGCCCGCCAGGACTAGCGGGGGGCCGTAGTATCAAAGAGACCCAGTACTTC.

V and J are TRBV7-3 and TRBJ2-6, with 7 nucleotides matching TRBD2. Per germline, CDR1 SGHTA and CDR2 FQGTGA. CDR3 size: 16 residues. Trimming removed 0 bases from V and 4 bases from J; junction bases left unmatched: 3. CDR3 sequence: CASSLTAGTGANVLTF. The CDR3 nucleotides read TGTGCCAGCAGCTTAACAGCGGGGACCGGGGCCAACGTCCTGACTTTC.

The chain combines TRBV6-5 with TRBJ1-4; tentatively, D is TRBD1 (6 bases). The CDR3 totals 14 residues. Trimming took off 4 bases at V and 8 bases at J, with 14 bases between the two ends. Germline values: CDR1 MNHEY, CDR2 SVGAGI. Here the CDR3 DNA reads TGTGCCAGCAGTTCAAACAGGGACCACGAAAAACTGTTTTTT. Translated, it gives CASSSNRDHEKLFF.

The genes are TRBV28 and TRBJ1-2; D gene uncertain. The CDR3 contains 12 residues. Germline V gene sequence: CDR1 MDHEN, CDR2 SYDVKM. Deletions cut 11 bases from V and 0 bases from J, with 10 bases between. CDR3 DNA: TGTGCCGTATTAAGGGCTAACTATGGCTACACCTTC. Protein: CAVLRANYGYTF.

The chain couples TRBV7-9 to TRBJ2-1; 8 bases map to TRBD2. The CDR3 runs to 18 residues. Germline loops: CDR1 SEHNR, CDR2 FQNEAQ (reference sequence). V was clipped by 5 bases and J by 0 bases; unmatched bases: 12. In nucleotides, the CDR3 is TGTGCCAGCAGCCCGTCCCGCGGGGGGTCGCTCTCCTACAATGAGCAGTTCTTC. It translates to CASSPSRGGSLSYNEQFF.

In nucleotides, the CDR3 is TGCGCCAGCAGTCTTAGTGACAGCTCGACCTACGAGCAGTACTTC. Translation: CASSLSDSSTYEQYF. V usage is TRBV5-1 and J usage is TRBJ2-7, with D possibly being TRBD1 (5 bases). This CDR3 is built from 15 residues. Germline CDR1 and CDR2: SGHRS and YFSETQ. With 5 bases removed from V and 2 bases from J, the gap between germline ends came to 17 bases.

The chain is built from TRBV6-5 and TRBJ2-3; no firm D call. From germline, CDR1 is MNHEY and CDR2 SVGAGI. The V end was cut by 0 bases, the J end by 6 bases, with 10 bases between. This CDR3 comprises 14 residues. The DNA for the CDR3 is TGTGCCAGCAGTTACTCGACCCCCGGGGATACGCAGTATTTT. Protein sequence: CASSYSTPGDTQYF.

This clone appeared a few times. The rearrangement joins TRBV2 to TRBJ1-1; no clear D gene. The CDR3 sequence is 14 residues long. Trimming left V 3 bases short and J 6 bases short, with 14 bases between. Germline V gives CDR1 SNHLY, CDR2 FYNNEI. CDR3: CASSERAAIPEAFF. Written as DNA, the CDR3 is TGTGCCAGCAGTGAGAGGGCGGCTATACCTGAAGCTTTCTTT.

This chain joins TRBV6-5 and TRBJ2-1; D gene unclear. Trimming shortened V by 5 bases and J by 2 bases, and 1 base separated the two germline ends. CDR3 length: 11 amino acids. Germline values: CDR1 MNHEY, CDR2 SVGAGI. CDR3 nucleotides: TGTGCCAGCAGTCCCTACAATGAGCAGTTCTTC. Translated: CASSPYNEQFF.

The CDR3 nucleotides read TGTGCCAGCAGCCAAGACGAGGGCGGTCTATACTTC. Translating gives CASSQDEGGLYF. The chain links TRBV3-1 (or the pseudogene TRBV3-2) to TRBJ2-7; TRBD2 is a possible D gene (5 bases). Deletions cut 0 bases from V and 13 bases from J, with 13 bases between. This CDR3 contains 12 residues. Germline V gene sequence: CDR1 LGHDT, CDR2 YNNKEL (reference sequence).

The gene calls are TRBV9 and TRBJ1-1; 9 positions match TRBD1. The junction had 5 bases not matched to a gene; V was cut back by 4 bases and J by 1 base. The CDR3 extends over 15 amino acids. CDR1 and CDR2 from the germline V gene are SGDLS and YYNGEE. The CDR3, as DNA: TGTGCCAGCAGCCGCCGGGACAGGGAGAACACTGAAGCTTTCTTT. This gives the protein CASSRRDRENTEAFF.

V is TRBV4-2 and J is TRBJ1-2, with D maybe TRBD1 (6 bases). The germline V gene has CDR1 LGHNA and CDR2 YNFKEQ. V was clipped by 9 bases and J by 4 bases, with 21 bases between them. The CDR3 consists of 15 residues. The chain's CDR3 is CASSSPSWGAYGYTF. CDR3 DNA sequence: TGTGCCAGTAGCTCCCCTAGTTGGGGGGCCTATGGCTACACCTTC.